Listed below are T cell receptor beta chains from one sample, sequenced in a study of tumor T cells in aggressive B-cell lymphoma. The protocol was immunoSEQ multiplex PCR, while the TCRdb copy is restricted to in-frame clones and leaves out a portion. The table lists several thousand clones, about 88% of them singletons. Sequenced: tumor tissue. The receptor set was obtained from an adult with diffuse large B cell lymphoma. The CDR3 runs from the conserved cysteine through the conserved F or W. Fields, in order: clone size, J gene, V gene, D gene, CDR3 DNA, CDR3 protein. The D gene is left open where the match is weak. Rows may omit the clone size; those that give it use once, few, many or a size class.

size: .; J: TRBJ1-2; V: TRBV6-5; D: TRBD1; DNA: TGTGCCAGCAGCTACCGACAGGGAAACTATGGCTACACCTTC; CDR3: CASSYRQGNYGYTF
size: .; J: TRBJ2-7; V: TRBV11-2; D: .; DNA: TGTGCCAGCAGCATCGACAGCTACGAGCAGTACTTC; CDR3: CASSIDSYEQYF
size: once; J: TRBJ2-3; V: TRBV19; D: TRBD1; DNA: TGTGCCAGTAGTGCTCCTCGCAGGGGGTGGACAGATACGCAGTATTTT; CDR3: CASSAPRRGWTDTQYF
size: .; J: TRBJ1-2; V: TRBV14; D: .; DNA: TGTGCCAGCAGCCAAGGTGGCGAGGGTAACTATGGCTACACCTTC; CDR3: CASSQGGEGNYGYTF
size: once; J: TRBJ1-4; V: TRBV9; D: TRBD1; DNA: TGTGCCAGCAGTCCCCCCGGACAGGGTAATGAAAAACTGTTTTTT; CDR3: CASSPPGQGNEKLFF
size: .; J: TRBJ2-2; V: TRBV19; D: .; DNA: TGTGCCAGTAGTATTCTGGGAGGGGGCACCGGGGAGCTGTTTTTT; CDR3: CASSILGGGTGELFF
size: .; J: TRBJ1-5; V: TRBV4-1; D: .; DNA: TGCGCCAGCAGCCACGGTAATCAGCCCCAGCATTTT; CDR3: CASSHGNQPQHF
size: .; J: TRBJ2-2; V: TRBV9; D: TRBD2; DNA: TGTGCCAGCAGCGCGACTAGCGCTTACACCGGGGAGCTGTTTTTT; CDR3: CASSATSAYTGELFF
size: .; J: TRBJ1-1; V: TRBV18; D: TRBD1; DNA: TGTGCCAGCGACAGGGGGCAAGCGATGAACACTGAAGCTTTCTTT; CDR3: CASDRGQAMNTEAFF
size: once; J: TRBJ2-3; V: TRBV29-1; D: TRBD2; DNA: TGCAGCGTTCTGTCTAGCGGGAGCTACACAGATACGCAGTATTTT; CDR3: CSVLSSGSYTDTQYF
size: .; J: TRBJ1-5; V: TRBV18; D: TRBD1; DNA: TGTGCCAGCTCTCGAGAAGGGGGCTGGGAATCGTGGCAGCCCCAGCATTTT; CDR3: CASSREGGWESWQPQHF
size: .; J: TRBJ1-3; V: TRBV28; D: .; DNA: TGTGCCAGCAGTTCCCCCCGGGTCGGAAGTGGAAACACCATATATTTT; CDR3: CASSSPRVGSGNTIYF
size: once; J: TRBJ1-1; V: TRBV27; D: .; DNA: TGTGCCAGCAGTTTATTAACAGGAAACACTGAAGCTTTCTTT; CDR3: CASSLLTGNTEAFF
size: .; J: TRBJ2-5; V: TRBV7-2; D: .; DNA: TGTGCCAGCAGCTTAACAGGGTACCAAGAGACCCAGTACTTC; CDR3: CASSLTGYQETQYF
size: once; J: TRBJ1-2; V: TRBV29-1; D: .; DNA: TGCAGCGTTGAAGCCCCGAACTATGGCTACACCTTC; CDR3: CSVEAPNYGYTF
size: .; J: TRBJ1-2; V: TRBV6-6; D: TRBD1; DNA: TGTGCCGCAGGGGGGTCGAACTACTATGGCTACACCTTC; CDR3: CAAGGSNYYGYTF
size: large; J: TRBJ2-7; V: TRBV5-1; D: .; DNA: TGCGCCAGCAGCTTGACGGGCGAGCAGTACTTC; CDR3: CASSLTGEQYF
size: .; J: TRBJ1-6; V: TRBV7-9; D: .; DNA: TGTGTCAGCAGCTTAGCGCGCGGTTATTATAATTTACCCCTCCACTTT; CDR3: CVSSLARGYYNLPLHF
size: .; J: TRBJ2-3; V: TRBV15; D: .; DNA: TGTGCCACCAGCAGAGTCGCGGGGACGCAGTATTTT; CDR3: CATSRVAGTQYF
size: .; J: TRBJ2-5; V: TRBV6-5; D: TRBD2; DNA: TGTGCCAGCAGTTACTTAGCGGGGCCCCAAGAGACCCAGTACTTC; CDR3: CASSYLAGPQETQYF
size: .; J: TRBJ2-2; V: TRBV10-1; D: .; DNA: TGCGCCAGCAGTGAAGAGCCCGGGGAGCTGTTTTTT; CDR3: CASSEEPGELFF
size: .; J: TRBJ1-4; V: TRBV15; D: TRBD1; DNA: TGTGCCACCAGCAGGTGGACAGGGACAAATGAAAAACTGTTTTTT; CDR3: CATSRWTGTNEKLFF
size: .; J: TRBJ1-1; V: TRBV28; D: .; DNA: TGTGCCAGCAGGGCACTAAACACTGAAGCTTTCTTT; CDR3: CASRALNTEAFF
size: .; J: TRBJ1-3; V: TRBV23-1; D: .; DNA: .; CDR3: CARPYACGNTIYF
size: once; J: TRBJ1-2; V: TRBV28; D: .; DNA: TGTGCCAGCAGTTCTTATAGCGACGAGCCCGAGAACTATGGCTACACCTTC; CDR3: CASSSYSDEPENYGYTF
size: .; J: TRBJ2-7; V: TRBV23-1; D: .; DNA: TGCGCCAGCAGTCGAGATCTCAGGGGTTATAGGTACGAGCAGTACTTC; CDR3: CASSRDLRGYRYEQYF
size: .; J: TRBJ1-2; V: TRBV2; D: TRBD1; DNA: TGTGCCAGCAGTGACAGGGGGCTTTTCTATGGCTACACCTTC; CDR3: CASSDRGLFYGYTF
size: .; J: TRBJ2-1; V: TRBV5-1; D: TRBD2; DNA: TGCGCCAGCAGCTCGAGCGGGATGGGCGATGAGCAGTTCTTC; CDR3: CASSSSGMGDEQFF
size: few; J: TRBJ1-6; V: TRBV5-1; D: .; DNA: TGCGCCAGCAGCTTTACCGAGCGGTTTTCACCCCTCCACTTT; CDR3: CASSFTERFSPLHF
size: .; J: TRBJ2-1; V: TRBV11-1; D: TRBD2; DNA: TGTGCCAGCAGCCGATCCCTAGCGGGGGCCTACAATGAGCAGTTCTTC; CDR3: CASSRSLAGAYNEQFF
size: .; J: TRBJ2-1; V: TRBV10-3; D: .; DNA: TGTGCCATCAGTGAGGGCTTGAATGAGCAGTTCTTC; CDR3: CAISEGLNEQFF
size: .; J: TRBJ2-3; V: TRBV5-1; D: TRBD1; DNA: TGCGCCAGCAGCTTGGGGACAGGCGTCACAGATACGCAGTATTTT; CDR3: CASSLGTGVTDTQYF
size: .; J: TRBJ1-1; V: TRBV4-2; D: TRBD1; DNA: TGTGCCAGCAGCCAAGGACAGGGGGGAGCTTTCTTT; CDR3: CASSQGQGGAFF
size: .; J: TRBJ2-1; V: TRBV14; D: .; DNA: TGTGCCAGCAGCCACCTCGGGGGAAGTCGGAGGGGAAATGAGCAGTTCTTC; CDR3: CASSHLGGSRRGNEQFF
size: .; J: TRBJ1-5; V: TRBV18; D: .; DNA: TGTGCCAGCACAAAGGGGGAAACGTCCAATCAGCCCCAGCATTTT; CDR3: CASTKGETSNQPQHF
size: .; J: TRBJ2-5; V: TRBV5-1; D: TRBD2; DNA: TGCGCCAGCAGCTCCCGGGTAGCGGGAGGTGGGGAGACCCAGTACTTC; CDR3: CASSSRVAGGGETQYF
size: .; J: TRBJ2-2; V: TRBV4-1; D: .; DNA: TGCGCCAGCAGCCAAGATCCCGACACCGGGGAGCTGTTTTTT; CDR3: CASSQDPDTGELFF
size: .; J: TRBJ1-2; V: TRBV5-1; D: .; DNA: TGCGCCAGCAGCTTGACGGAGGGAGTCCTCGGCTACACCTTC; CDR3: CASSLTEGVLGYTF
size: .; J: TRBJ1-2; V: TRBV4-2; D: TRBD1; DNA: TGTGCCAGCAGCCAAACCAACGGACAGGGAAACTATGGCTACACCTTC; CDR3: CASSQTNGQGNYGYTF
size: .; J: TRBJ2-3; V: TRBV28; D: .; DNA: TGTGCCAGCAGTTTTATGGGATGGAGGGGGCGGACGGATACGCAGTATTTT; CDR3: CASSFMGWRGRTDTQYF
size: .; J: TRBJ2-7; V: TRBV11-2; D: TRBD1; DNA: TGTGCCAGCAGGACAGGGAACTACGAGCAGTACTTC; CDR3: CASRTGNYEQYF
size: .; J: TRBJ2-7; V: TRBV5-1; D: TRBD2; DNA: TGCGCCAGCAACGCCAAACCGGGACTAGCGGGGGGGTTCCCCTACGAGCAGTACTTC; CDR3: CASNAKPGLAGGFPYEQYF
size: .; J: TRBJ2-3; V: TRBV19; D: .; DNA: TGTGCCAGTAGTATAAACAGCGGGGACAACACAGATACGCAGTATTTT; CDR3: CASSINSGDNTDTQYF
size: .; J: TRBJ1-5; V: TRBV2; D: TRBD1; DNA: TGTGCCAGCAGCACGACAGGGGGGCTATTCCAGCCCCAGCATTTT; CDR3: CASSTTGGLFQPQHF
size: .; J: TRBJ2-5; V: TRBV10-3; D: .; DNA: TGTGCCATCAGTGAGGGCGGAGGGGAGGAGACCCAGTACTTC; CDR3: CAISEGGGEETQYF
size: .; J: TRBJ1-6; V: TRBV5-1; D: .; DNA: TGCGCCAGCAGCAGCAATAATTCACCCCTCCACTTT; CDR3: CASSSNNSPLHF
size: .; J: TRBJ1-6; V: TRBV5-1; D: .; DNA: TGCGCCAGCAGCTCTGTAGGGGTAGTGGGGTCACCCCTCCACTTT; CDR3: CASSSVGVVGSPLHF
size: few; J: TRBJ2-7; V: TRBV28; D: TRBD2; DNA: TGTGCCAGCAGTTACTCTAGCGGGCGCTCCTACGAGCAGTACTTC; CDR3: CASSYSSGRSYEQYF
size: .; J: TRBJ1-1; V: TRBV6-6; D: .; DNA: TGTGCCAGCAGTTATTTGGGGGCCGGCACTGAAGCTTTCTTT; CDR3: CASSYLGAGTEAFF
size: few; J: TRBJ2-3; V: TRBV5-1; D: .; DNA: TGCGCCAGCAGCTTCCTAGCGAACACAGATACGCAGTATTTT; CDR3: CASSFLANTDTQYF
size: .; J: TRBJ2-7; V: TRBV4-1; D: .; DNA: TGCGCCAGCAGCCAAGCATCTTACGGGGGCTCCTACGAGCAGTACTTC; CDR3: CASSQASYGGSYEQYF
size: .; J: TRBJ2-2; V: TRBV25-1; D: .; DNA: TGTGCCAGCAGTGATTTTCTCACTTCGAATACCGGGGAGCTGTTTTTT; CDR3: CASSDFLTSNTGELFF
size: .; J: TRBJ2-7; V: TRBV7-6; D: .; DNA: TGTGCCAGCAGCTTAGCTTGGGGGGACGAGCAGTACTTC; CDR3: CASSLAWGDEQYF
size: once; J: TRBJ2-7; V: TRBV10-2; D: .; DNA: TGCGCCAGCAGTCCGTTAGATTACGAGCAGTACTTC; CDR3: CASSPLDYEQYF